This T cell receptor beta chain was sequenced for a study of blood T cells in healthy people across ages. Then a second PCR, running roughly 7 to 11 cycles, was carried out with a sample-barcoded 5' primer and a J-beta primer mix. A single record per CDR3 protein comes from TCRdb applying MiXCR to the 5' RACE reads. The repertoire consists of over 1.5 million distinct CDR3 sequences, with around half occurring once and the leading ten covering about 2.1%. This clonotype was picked up a small number of times. This CDR3 has 15 residues. V lost 7 bases to trimming and J lost 0 bases, with 13 bases between them.

The specimen was blood. V and J are TRBV12-3 or TRBV12-4 and TRBJ2-1; D gene unclear. The receptor was derived from a woman aged 40-49 years in good health. The CDR3, as DNA: TGTGCCAGCATAAAGGCGCCGATCTCCTACAATGAGCAGTTCTTC. Its translation: CASIKAPISYNEQFF.